Listed here is a single TCR beta chain. This sample was taken from a study of T cells in Graves' hyperthyroidism and ophthalmopathy. V was trimmed by 0 bases and J by 5 bases, leaving 13 bases between them. The CDR3 runs to 15 residues. Germline CDR1 reads SEHNR; CDR2 reads FQNEAQ (reference sequence). Amplification targeted TCR beta CDR3 regions from RNA transcripts. The TCR CDR3 was amplified in a first-round RT-PCR using the HTBI primer set. TCRdb fed the multiplex PCR reads into MiXCR, producing one record per CDR3 protein. This table holds roughly 280,000 distinct CDR3 sequences, roughly 22% found once.

This receptor was identified in a man aged 30-40 years with Graves' ophthalmopathy. The chain has TRBV7-9 and TRBJ1-1, with D possibly being TRBD1 (6 bases). Sequencing input: blood. CDR3 amino acids: CASSLASQGTTEAFF. CDR3 coding DNA: TGTGCCAGCAGCTTAGCTTCTCAGGGGACGACTGAAGCTTTCTTT.